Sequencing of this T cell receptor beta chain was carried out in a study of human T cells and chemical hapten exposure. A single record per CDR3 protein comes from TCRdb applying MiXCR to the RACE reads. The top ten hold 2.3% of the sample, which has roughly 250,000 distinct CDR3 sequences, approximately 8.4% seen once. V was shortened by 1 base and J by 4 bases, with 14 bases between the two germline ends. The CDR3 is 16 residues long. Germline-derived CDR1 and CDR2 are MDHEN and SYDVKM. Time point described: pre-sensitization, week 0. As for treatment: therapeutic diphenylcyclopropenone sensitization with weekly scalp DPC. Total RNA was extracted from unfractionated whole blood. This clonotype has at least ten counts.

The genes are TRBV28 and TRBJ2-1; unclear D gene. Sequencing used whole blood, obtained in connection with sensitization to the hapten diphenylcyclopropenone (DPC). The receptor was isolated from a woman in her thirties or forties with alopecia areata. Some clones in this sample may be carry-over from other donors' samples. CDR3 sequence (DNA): TGTGCCAGCAGTTTATCTGGGTTAGGGCCATACAATGAGCAGTTCTTC. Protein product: CASSLSGLGPYNEQFF.